What follows are 20 T cell receptor beta chains derived from one specimen sequenced in a study of control samples from healthy donors and cancer patients. Only in-frame clones appear in the TCRdb table, and some are missing; sequencing was by immunoSEQ multiplex PCR. This sample carries some 250,000 clones, roughly four fifths of them seen once, and the ten largest clones take 10% to 15%. The sample comprised PBMCs. Receptors originate from an older woman with lung cancer.

This clone was found a few times. This chain joins TRBV5-1 and TRBJ2-7, with D perhaps matching TRBD2 (5 bases). Looked up from germline, CDR1 is SGHRS and CDR2 is YFSETQ. There are 15 residues in the CDR3. V lost 4 bases to trimming and J lost 1 base, with 15 bases between them. The CDR3 here is CASSPLDSSSYEQYF. The CDR3, as DNA: TGCGCCAGCAGCCCTCTGGACTCCTCTTCCTACGAGCAGTACTTC.

The chain is built from TRBV4-1 and TRBJ2-4; a possible D gene is TRBD2 (6 bases). Germline assignment: CDR1 MGHRA and CDR2 YSYEKL. The CDR3 is 13 residues long. With 5 bases removed from V and 6 bases from J, the gap between germline ends came to 11 bases. The CDR3: CASSSQGGNIQYF. In DNA form, the CDR3 reads TGCGCCAGCAGCTCTCAGGGAGGAAACATTCAGTACTTC.

The rearrangement joins TRBV5-1 to TRBJ1-2; possibly TRBD1 for D (5 bases). The CDR3 extends over 14 amino acids. The germline V and J ends were trimmed by 4 bases and 0 bases, with 10 bases remaining between them. The germline V gene has CDR1 SGHRS and CDR2 YFSETQ. DNA for the CDR3: TGCGCCAGCAGCGAGGGGAATTCTAACTATGGCTACACCTTC. It specifies CASSEGNSNYGYTF.

This chain's CDR3 is CASSEGGTYNSPLHF. CDR3 in DNA: TGTGCCAGCAGTGAAGGGGGGACCTATAATTCACCCCTCCACTTT. This chain links TRBV2 with TRBJ1-6; tentative D call: TRBD1 (5 bases). V lost 1 base to trimming and J lost 2 bases, with 6 bases between them. Germline values: CDR1 SNHLY, CDR2 FYNNEI. This CDR3 has 15 residues.

V usage is TRBV5-6 and J usage is TRBJ2-3; TRBD2 matches at 13 bases. Trimming cost V 4 bases and J 5 bases; bases outside gene matches: 10. CDR3 length: 17 residues. Germline V gene sequence: CDR1 SGHDT, CDR2 YYEEEE. The CDR3 loop is CASSTLTSGRGIDTQYF. The CDR3 bases are TGTGCCAGCAGCACCTTAACTAGCGGGAGGGGGATAGATACGCAGTATTTT.

Only one count was recorded for this clone. CDR3 in DNA: TGTGCCAGCAGCCAAGGATGGGGCGGAAACACTGAAGCTTTCTTT. It translates to CASSQGWGGNTEAFF. The chain uses TRBV3-1 (or the pseudogene TRBV3-2) and TRBJ1-1, with D maybe TRBD1 (5 bases). Trimming stripped 1 base from V and 2 bases from J, with 11 bases between. There are 15 residues in the CDR3. Germline CDR1 reads LGHDT; CDR2 reads YNNKEL (reference sequence).

The chain employs TRBV6-5 and TRBJ1-4; maybe TRBD1 (6 bases). CDR1 MNHEY and CDR2 SVGAGI come from the germline V gene. The CDR3 covers 13 residues. V dropped 7 bases and J dropped 13 bases, with 19 bases sitting between them. DNA of the CDR3: TGTGCCAGCACCCAGCCGGGGACAACAAGACTGTTTTTT. The encoded protein is CASTQPGTTRLFF.

The V gene is TRBV4-1, the J gene TRBJ1-1; D not certain. The V and J ends lost 0 bases and 5 bases respectively, with 7 bases between them. Germline CDR1 and CDR2: MGHRA and YSYEKL. This CDR3 is 13 amino acids long. The CDR3 region has the DNA TGCGCCAGCAGCCAAGATAGCGGGACTGAAGCTTTCTTT. Amino acids: CASSQDSGTEAFF.

The genes are TRBV28 and TRBJ1-4, with D hard to call. With 2 bases removed from V and 2 bases from J, the gap between germline ends came to 21 bases. From germline, CDR1 is MDHEN and CDR2 SYDVKM. The CDR3 is made up of 19 amino acids. The DNA for the CDR3 is TGTGCCAGCAGTTTAGGGTGGCAGAGTGGTCATTTTACTAATGAAAAACTGTTTTTT. This gives the protein CASSLGWQSGHFTNEKLFF.

The chain has TRBV30 and TRBJ1-6; D remains ambiguous. CDR1 is GTSNPN and CDR2 is SVGIG in the germline V gene (reference sequence). The CDR3 is made up of 13 amino acids. The germline V and J ends were trimmed by 4 bases and 4 bases, with 8 bases remaining between them. The CDR3 coding sequence is TGTGCCTGGACAAGCGTTTATAATTCACCCCTCCACTTT. The encoded protein is CAWTSVYNSPLHF.

This clone was seen a few times. The V gene is TRBV18, the J gene TRBJ1-1; no reliable D call. CDR1 is KGHSH, CDR2 LQKENI, per germline. This CDR3 contains 13 residues. The V and J ends lost 6 bases and 1 base respectively, with 9 bases between them. This CDR3 is CASSPRSNTEAFF. The CDR3 DNA reads TGTGCCAGCTCCCCCCGGTCGAACACTGAAGCTTTCTTT.

V gene TRBV30 combines with J gene TRBJ2-5; TRBD1 aligns across 7 bases. CDR1 is GTSNPN and CDR2 is SVGIG in the germline V gene (reference sequence). V gave up 3 bases and J gave up 5 bases; unmatched junction bases: 0. The CDR3 length is 11 residues. The CDR3 region is CAWRQGETQYF. The CDR3 DNA reads TGTGCCTGGAGACAGGGGGAGACCCAGTACTTC.

The gene calls are TRBV28 and TRBJ2-7, with TRBD1 matching over 11 bases. CDR1 MDHEN and CDR2 SYDVKM come from the germline V gene. V was pared by 6 bases and J by 5 bases, with 3 bases of the junction left unmatched. The CDR3 runs 13 residues. The CDR3 nucleotides read TGTGCCAGCAGCCGGGACAGGGGGGACGAGCAGTACTTC. Protein: CASSRDRGDEQYF.

J is TRBJ1-4 and V is TRBV6-5; TRBD1 aligns across 7 bases. The CDR3 is 15 residues long. Losses at the gene ends were 6 bases for V and 5 bases for J; bases not matched to a gene: 9. Germline values: CDR1 MNHEY, CDR2 SVGAGI. The CDR3 loop is CASRPPGQWNEKLFF. CDR3 nucleotide sequence: TGTGCCAGCAGACCCCCGGGACAGTGGAATGAAAAACTGTTTTTT.

The chain employs TRBV9 and TRBJ1-5; D is ambiguous. The V gene lost 0 bases and the J gene lost 9 bases, with 10 bases spanning the gap. This CDR3 has 13 amino acids. Looked up from germline, CDR1 is SGDLS and CDR2 is YYNGEE. CDR3 sequence (DNA): TGTGCCAGCAGCGTAGCTTTGGAAGGGCCCCAGCATTTT. Protein sequence: CASSVALEGPQHF.

DNA of the CDR3: TGCGCCAGCAGCTTGGGTCAGATCCTTAGTGGAACTGAAGCTTTCTTT. It translates to CASSLGQILSGTEAFF. The rearrangement joins TRBV5-1 to TRBJ1-1, with D unclear. This CDR3 region has 16 residues. Germline values: CDR1 SGHRS, CDR2 YFSETQ. Trimming stripped 0 bases from V and 5 bases from J, with 17 bases between. Drawing the rest from reference TRBV5-1 and TRBJ1-1, the complete variable domain is KAGVTQTPRYLIKTRGQQVTLSCSPISGHRSVSWYQQTPGQGLQFLFEYFSETQRNKGNFPGRFSGRQFSNSRSEMNVSTLELGDSALYLCASSLGQILSGTEAFFGQGTRLTVV.

The chain carries TRBV6-1 and TRBJ2-7, with D perhaps assigned TRBD1 or TRBD2 (6 bases each). The CDR3 covers 14 residues. Per the germline V gene, CDR1 is MNHNS and CDR2 is SASEGT. V was pared by 2 bases and J by 5 bases, with 13 bases between. DNA for the CDR3: TGTGCCAGCAGTGAATCCGGGGGCTACGACGAGCAGTACTTC. Protein product: CASSESGGYDEQYF.

The V and J genes are TRBV6-5 and TRBJ1-6; no reliable D call. Trimming took off 5 bases at V and 4 bases at J, with 6 bases between the two ends. The CDR3 contains 13 residues. Germline CDR1 is MNHEY and CDR2 is SVGAGI. The CDR3 region is CASSREYNSPLHF. The CDR3 DNA follows: TGTGCCAGCAGTAGGGAGTATAATTCACCCCTCCACTTT.

The chain couples TRBV6-4 to TRBJ1-1, with TRBD1 matching over 8 bases. The CDR3 extends over 13 amino acids. Per germline, CDR1 MRHNA and CDR2 SNTAGT. V shed 4 bases and J 5 bases; nucleotides not matched to a gene: 3. The CDR3 DNA is TGTGCCAGCAGTGTACAGGGGGGAACTGAAGCTTTCTTT. This translates into CASSVQGGTEAFF.

The CDR3 loop reads CASSMRGDYGYTF. CDR3 nucleotide sequence: TGTGCCAGTAGTATGCGAGGGGACTATGGCTACACCTTC. The chain combines TRBV19 with TRBJ1-2, with D possibly TRBD1 on 5 matching bases. The CDR3 runs 13 residues. The germline gives CDR1 LNHDA, CDR2 SQIVND (reference sequence). V gave up 3 bases and J gave up 3 bases, with 8 bases separating them. The whole variable domain, filled in from reference TRBV19 and TRBJ1-2, reads DGGITQSPKYLFRKEGQNVTLSCEQNLNHDAMYWYRQDPGQGLRLIYYSQIVNDFQKGDIAEGYSVSREKKESFPLTVTSAQKNPTAFYLCASSMRGDYGYTFGSGTRLTVV.